This T cell receptor (beta chain) was recovered during a study of circulating and synovial CD4+ cells in juvenile arthritis. Study findings and constraints: Diversity here was lower than in bulk blood CD4 cells. Deeper sequencing increased measured overlap with synovial clonotypes.

This clone is a singleton in its sample. As yet, its antigen is unknown. The protocol was immunoSEQ multiplex PCR, while the TCRdb copy is restricted to in-frame clones and leaves out a portion. The table records fewer than 35,000 clones, about 95% of them present only once. This CDR3 has 13 amino acids. Trimming cost V 3 bases and J 6 bases; bases outside gene matches: 4. Donors were patients with active juvenile idiopathic arthritis. This clonotype was obtained from a human donor with juvenile idiopathic arthritis. The chain carries TRBV23-1 and TRBJ2-7; 8 positions match TRBD1. TRBV23-1 falls under the ORF class, with uncertain function. The sequencing input was CD4+ T cells from blood. This chain's CDR3 is CASSQGQVPEQYF. CDR3 nucleotides: TGCGCCAGCAGTCAGGGACAGGTACCCGAGCAGTACTTC.